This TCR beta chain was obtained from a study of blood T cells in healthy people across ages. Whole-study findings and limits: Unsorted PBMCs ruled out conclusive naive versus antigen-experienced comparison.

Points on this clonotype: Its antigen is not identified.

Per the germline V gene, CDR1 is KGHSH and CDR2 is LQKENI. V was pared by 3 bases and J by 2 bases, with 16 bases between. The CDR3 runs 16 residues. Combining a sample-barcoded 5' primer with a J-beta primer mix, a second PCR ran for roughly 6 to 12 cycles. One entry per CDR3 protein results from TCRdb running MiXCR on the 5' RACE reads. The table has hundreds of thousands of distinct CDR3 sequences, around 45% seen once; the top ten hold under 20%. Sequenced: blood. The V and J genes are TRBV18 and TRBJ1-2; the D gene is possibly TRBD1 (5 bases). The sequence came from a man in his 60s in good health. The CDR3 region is CASSPTQGVANYGYTF. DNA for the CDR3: TGTGCCAGCTCACCTACACAAGGGGTAGCCAACTATGGCTACACCTTC.